These T cell receptor beta chains were read from a single sample in a study of blood T cell repertoires in COVID-19. Data came from immunoSEQ multiplex PCR; TCRdb stores just in-frame clones and leaves some out. The sample has about 210,000 clones; about four fifths are singletons. Sequencing was done on a sample of peripheral blood. The receptors come from a middle-aged woman with active or convalescent COVID-19. Each CDR3 is given with its conserved first and last residue. A D gene is named only where the DNA matches it firmly.

V gene	D gene	J gene	CDR3 protein	CDR3 DNA
TRBV4-1	-	TRBJ1-3	CASSQGLARSTGNTIYF	TGCGCCAGCAGCCAGGGACTAGCGCGGAGCACTGGAAACACCATATATTTT
TRBV9	TRBD2	TRBJ2-1	CASSVVGTSGAYNEQFF	TGTGCCAGCAGCGTAGTAGGGACTAGCGGGGCCTACAATGAGCAGTTCTTC
TRBV2	TRBD1	TRBJ1-4	CASSESHIFWTGRGSWLFF	TGTGCCAGCAGTGAAAGTCATATTTTTTGGACAGGAAGGGGGTCATGGCTGTTTTTT
TRBV2	TRBD1	TRBJ1-1	CASSPGGTEAFF	TGTGCCAGCAGTCCAGGGGGGACTGAAGCTTTCTTT
TRBV9	-	TRBJ2-7	CASSVAQGGYEQYF	TGTGCCAGCAGCGTAGCCCAGGGGGGCTACGAGCAGTACTTC
TRBV13	TRBD2	TRBJ2-7	CASSPISAGAYEQYF	TGTGCCAGCAGCCCGATTTCGGCGGGAGCTTACGAGCAGTACTTC
TRBV25-1	-	TRBJ2-7	CASSLGPSSYEQYF	TGTGCCAGCAGTCTGGGGCCATCCTCCTACGAGCAGTACTTC
TRBV11-1	-	TRBJ2-1	CASSLASQGEQFF	TGTGCCAGCAGCTTAGCGAGTCAGGGCGAGCAGTTCTTC
TRBV6-4	TRBD1	TRBJ2-6	CASSVGQGAGSGANVLTF	TGTGCCAGCAGTGTCGGACAGGGGGCAGGGTCTGGGGCCAACGTCCTGACTTTC
TRBV7-2	-	TRBJ1-1	CASTIIVNTEAFF	TGTGCCAGCACCATTATAGTGAACACTGAAGCTTTCTTT
TRBV28	TRBD1	TRBJ2-7	CASREQGARRSYEQYF	TGTGCCAGCAGGGAACAGGGGGCGCGTAGGTCCTACGAGCAGTACTTC